A selection of T cell receptor beta chains follows, all from one sample in a study of radiation and T cells in renal cell carcinoma. Produced via immunoSEQ multiplex PCR; TCRdb's table is partial and in-frame only. The top ten clones hold over 9% of a sample with around 170,000 clones, 88% of them seen once. Sequences were derived from blood, sampled from a patient whose treatment included radiotherapy and nephrectomy. These receptors were collected from a woman aged 45-65 years with renal cell carcinoma. The conserved cysteine and the conserved F or W are not part of the CDR3 here.

j_call,v_call,cdr3_aa
TRBJ1-6,TRBV6-5,ASSYDDGFNSPLH
TRBJ2-7,TRBV11-2,ASSLVDRGAYEQY
TRBJ1-1,TRBV9,ASSVAVNTEAF
TRBJ2-7,TRBV7-8,ASSNLRALTTHEQY
TRBJ2-4,TRBV4-1,ASSQDVEAERGSKNIQY
TRBJ2-7,TRBV18,ASSPRQGAPYEQY
TRBJ2-5,TRBV7-8,ASSSTGLEETQY
TRBJ2-7,TRBV6-1,ASTPRPDEQY
TRBJ1-1,TRBV2,ASRSGDPYTEAF
TRBJ2-3,TRBV11-3,ASSPGLEGDTQY
TRBJ1-2,TRBV5-1,ASSLGQVNYGYT
TRBJ1-2,TRBV4-1,ASSQVGDKPYYGYT
TRBJ2-2,TRBV11-3,ASSKNRAPGELF